What follows describes a single T cell receptor (beta chain). This sample is drawn from a study of T cell responses to AZD1222 COVID-19 vaccine. Study summary: Second doses that came at about 4 or about 12 weeks were put together.

TCRdb's table, derived via immunoSEQ multiplex PCR, lists solely in-frame clones and lacks some. The data hold over 150,000 clones, with about 87% observed a single time. The CDR3 length is 15 residues. Germline-derived CDR1 and CDR2 are MNHEY and SVGEGT. V lost 6 bases and J 5 bases, leaving 16 bases between the germline ends. The rearrangement joins TRBV6-2 or TRBV6-3 to TRBJ2-2; D might be TRBD1 (6 bases). The TCR comes from an adult in good health. Sequences were derived from peripheral blood, sampled on day 0 of AZD1222 vaccination. In DNA form, the CDR3 reads TGTGCCAGCAGCTCCCCCGGGACAATAACCGGGGAGCTGTTTTTT. Translation gives CASSSPGTITGELFF.